This T cell receptor beta chain emerged from a study of T cells in Graves' hyperthyroidism and ophthalmopathy. From RNA transcripts, TCR beta CDR3 regions were amplified. Initially, a first-round RT-PCR of the TCR CDR3 employed the HTBI primer set. One entry per CDR3 protein results from TCRdb running MiXCR on the multiplex PCR reads. The table shows more than 650,000 distinct CDR3 sequences, with roughly 15% occurring only once. This clonotype was seen many times. Patients between 18 and 65 years old had hyperthyroidism, newly diagnosed and lasting under 2 months. This CDR3 is 16 amino acids long. V lost 0 bases, J lost 6 bases, and 15 bases lay in between. The germline gives CDR1 LNHDA, CDR2 SQIVND (reference sequence).

The gene calls are TRBV19 and TRBJ2-1; D remains unclear. The clonotype was recovered from a woman aged 18-29 years with Graves' hyperthyroidism. Sequenced material: blood. The chain's CDR3 is CASSIDLFPRVNEQFF. DNA of the CDR3: TGTGCCAGTAGTATAGATCTATTCCCTAGAGTCAATGAGCAGTTCTTC.